These T cell receptor beta chains were read from a single sample in a study of blood T cells in healthy people across ages. TCRdb reprocessed the 5' RACE reads with MiXCR, giving one entry per CDR3 protein. The sample has about 930,000 distinct CDR3 sequences; around 29% are singletons. These same records also appear under a second study, on T cells of mothers and their children.

Material: blood. These receptors all come from a woman aged 40 to 49 in good health. Both conserved end residues are part of each CDR3. A D gene is named only where the DNA matches it firmly. A clone size is listed for some rows: how often the clone was seen (once, few, many), or a class if it is expanded.

clone_size d_call j_call v_call cdr3_aa cdr3_nt
few NA TRBJ2-3 TRBV2 CASSSQGAFTDTQYF TGTGCCAGCAGCTCACAGGGCGCCTTCACAGATACGCAGTATTTT
few NA TRBJ1-2 TRBV5-1 CASSLGHLQDGYTF TGCGCCAGCAGCTTGGGGCATTTACAGGATGGCTACACCTTC
NA NA TRBJ1-1 TRBV6-5 CASSYSWSGNTEAFF TGTGCCAGCAGTTACTCATGGAGCGGGAACACTGAAGCTTTCTTT
few NA TRBJ2-3 TRBV9 CASSDRPWSSTQYF TGTGCCAGCTCTGACAGGCCTTGGAGTAGTACGCAGTATTTT
NA NA TRBJ1-4 TRBV29-1 CSVGGGRGAEKLFF TGCAGCGTTGGTGGGGGCAGGGGCGCCGAAAAACTGTTTTTT
NA TRBD2 TRBJ2-1 TRBV7-2 CASSLRLAGFYNEQFF TGTGCCAGCAGCTTGAGACTAGCGGGGTTTTACAATGAGCAGTTCTTC
NA NA TRBJ1-6 TRBV9 CASSVDPGSGSYNSPLHF TGTGCCAGCAGCGTAGACCCAGGGTCGGGGTCCTATAATTCACCCCTCCACTTT
many TRBD1 TRBJ2-7 TRBV28 CASSDRAYYEQYF TGTGCCAGCAGCGACAGGGCTTACTACGAGCAGTACTTC
NA NA TRBJ1-1 TRBV12-3/TRBV12-4 CASSTGSGGLNTEAFF TGTGCCAGCAGCACAGGCAGCGGGGGGTTGAACACTGAAGCTTTCTTT
NA NA TRBJ2-5 TRBV5-1 CASSPDPFQETQYF TGCGCCAGCAGCCCCGATCCATTCCAAGAGACCCAGTACTTC
NA NA TRBJ1-3 TRBV29-1 CSVSGQGNTIYF TGCAGCGTCTCCGGACAGGGAAACACCATATATTTT
many TRBD2 TRBJ2-5 TRBV7-2 CASEAGTSRETQYF TGTGCCTCCGAGGCGGGGACTAGCAGAGAGACCCAGTACTTC
NA NA TRBJ1-2 TRBV28 CASTALISVSYGYTF TGTGCCAGCACGGCGTTGATCAGTGTTTCCTATGGCTACACCTTC
many TRBD2 TRBJ2-7 TRBV4-3 CASSQGERGYEQYF TGCGCCAGCAGCCAAGGAGAGCGGGGTTACGAGCAGTACTTC
few TRBD2 TRBJ2-1 TRBV19 CASGSGSYNEQFF TGTGCCAGTGGTAGCGGGTCCTACAATGAGCAGTTCTTC
NA TRBD1 TRBJ1-6 TRBV7-2 CASSTAGGNSPLHF TGTGCCAGCAGCACAGCAGGGGGCAATTCACCCCTCCACTTT
NA TRBD2 TRBJ2-3 TRBV7-2 CASSLNGGRAADTQYF TGTGCCAGCAGCTTAAATGGCGGGAGGGCCGCAGATACGCAGTATTTT
NA NA TRBJ2-3 TRBV6-6 CASRGGGRTDTQYF TGTGCCAGCAGGGGTGGAGGCCGCACGGATACGCAGTATTTT
many NA TRBJ1-5 TRBV10-3 CAISREGSNQPQHF TGTGCCATCAGCCGGGAGGGAAGCAATCAGCCCCAGCATTTT
few NA TRBJ1-1 TRBV25-1 CASSASYTEAFF TGTGCCAGCAGTGCGTCATACACTGAAGCTTTCTTT
few NA TRBJ2-4 TRBV14 CASSQDVRAGENIQYF TGTGCCAGCAGCCAAGATGTCCGGGCTGGGGAAAACATTCAGTACTTC
few NA TRBJ2-4 TRBV7-6 CASSLSSGPYNEQYF TGTGCCAGCAGCTTAAGTAGCGGACCATACAATGAGCAGTACTTC
many TRBD2 TRBJ2-3 TRBV7-9 CASSPAGGAGDTQYF TGTGCCAGCAGCCCAGCCGGGGGGGCCGGGGATACGCAGTATTTT
NA NA TRBJ1-2 TRBV6-6 CVSSSLGVGQVYGYTF TGTGTCAGCAGTTCTCTGGGTGTAGGGCAGGTGTATGGCTACACCTTC
NA NA TRBJ1-2 TRBV14 CASSQERVTVSPGGVYGYTF TGTGCCAGCAGCCAAGAACGGGTTACGGTCAGCCCGGGAGGGGTCTATGGCTACACCTTC
NA NA TRBJ1-2 TRBV24-1 CATGDHSGQSGNYGYTF TGTGCCACCGGTGATCACAGCGGGCAGTCGGGTAACTATGGCTACACCTTC
many TRBD1 TRBJ2-5 TRBV7-9 CASSLGQGFMEETQYF TGTGCCAGCAGCTTAGGACAGGGGTTCATGGAAGAGACCCAGTACTTC
few NA TRBJ2-7 TRBV25-1 CASRDHEGWDEQYF TGTGCCAGCAGGGATCATGAAGGGTGGGACGAGCAGTACTTC
NA TRBD1 TRBJ1-2 TRBV14 CASSRDRDRLLSYGYTF TGTGCCAGCAGCCGAGACCGGGACAGGCTTCTCTCCTATGGCTACACCTTC
once NA TRBJ1-2 TRBV5-1 CASSLVQEEGYTF TGCGCCAGCAGCTTGGTTCAGGAGGAAGGCTACACCTTC
few TRBD1 TRBJ2-4 TRBV27 CASSLRDRGNIQYF TGTGCCAGCAGTCTACGGGACAGGGGCAACATTCAGTACTTC
NA TRBD2 TRBJ2-3 TRBV7-9 CASRRRVRGGATDTQYF TGTGCCAGTCGTCGGCGGGTCCGGGGGGGCGCGACAGATACGCAGTATTTT
NA NA TRBJ2-7 TRBV5-1 CASSLEGIVDEQYF TGCGCCAGCAGCTTGGAGGGGATCGTAGACGAGCAGTACTTC
NA NA TRBJ2-2 TRBV7-2 CASSYDPGTGELFF TGTGCCAGCAGCTACGACCCGGGGACCGGGGAGCTGTTTTTT
NA NA TRBJ1-1 TRBV7-2 CASSFRAGGETEAFF TGTGCCAGCAGCTTCAGGGCGGGGGGCGAGACTGAAGCTTTCTTT
many NA TRBJ2-1 TRBV10-3 CAISADTYNEQFF TGTGCCATCAGTGCGGACACTTACAATGAGCAGTTCTTC
many NA TRBJ2-1 TRBV6-6 CASSYSRANEQFF TGTGCCAGCAGTTACTCTAGAGCTAATGAGCAGTTCTTC
NA TRBD2 TRBJ2-3 TRBV28 CATSSPSGGLSTDTQYF TGTGCCACCTCGTCCCCCAGCGGGGGGCTTAGCACAGATACGCAGTATTTT
few TRBD1 TRBJ2-5 TRBV7-9 CASKNRGNGEQYF TGTGCCAGCAAAAACAGGGGAAATGGTGAGCAGTACTTC